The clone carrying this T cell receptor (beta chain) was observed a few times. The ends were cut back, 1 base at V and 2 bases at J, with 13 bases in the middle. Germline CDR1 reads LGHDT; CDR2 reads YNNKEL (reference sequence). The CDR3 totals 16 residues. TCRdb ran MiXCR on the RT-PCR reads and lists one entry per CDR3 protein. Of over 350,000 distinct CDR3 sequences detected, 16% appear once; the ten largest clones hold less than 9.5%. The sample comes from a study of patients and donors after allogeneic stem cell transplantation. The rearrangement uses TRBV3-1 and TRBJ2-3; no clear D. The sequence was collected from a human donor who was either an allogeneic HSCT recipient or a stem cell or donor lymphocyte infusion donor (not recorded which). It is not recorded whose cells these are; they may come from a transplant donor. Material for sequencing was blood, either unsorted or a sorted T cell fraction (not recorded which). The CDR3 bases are TGTGCCAGCAGCCAAGGAAGGGTTGGCTTCACAGATACGCAGTATTTT. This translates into CASSQGRVGFTDTQYF.